This T cell receptor (beta chain) was observed in a study of regulatory T cells in long-lasting Graves disease. This clonotype has a count of ten or more. Researchers made TCR beta libraries by using iRepertoire HTBI primers and running Arm-PCR on CDR3 regions. TCRdb reprocessed the multiplex PCR reads via MiXCR and lists one record per CDR3 protein. This table has fewer than 650,000 distinct CDR3 sequences, less than 20% appearing once. V was trimmed by 5 bases and J by 9 bases, leaving 20 bases between them. The CDR3 consists of 15 residues. Germline CDR1 is SGHNT and CDR2 is YENEEA. Noted time point: newly diagnosed GD, antithyroid drugs for less than 3 months. Following extraction of RNA from PBMCs, that RNA was used to make the TCR library. These data also formed part of another study, on T cells in Graves' hyperthyroidism and ophthalmopathy.

The chain joins TRBV11-3 to TRBJ2-1; D is uncertain. This TCR was sampled from a woman in her 30s with Graves disease. Sequencing was performed on peripheral blood mononuclear cells (PBMCs), taken at new diagnosis, from a patient treated with antithyroid drugs. The CDR3 region has the DNA TGTGCCAGCAGCCAGGATGGCGGCCGGTTTAGTGAGCAGTTCTTC. This codes for CASSQDGGRFSEQFF.